Below are 27 T cell receptor beta chains sequenced from a single sample in a study of beta chain features in type 1 diabetes. Expressed TCRB transcripts were sequenced because the isolated RNA had all been reverse transcribed beforehand. TCRdb's table, derived via immunoSEQ multiplex PCR, lists solely in-frame clones and lacks some. The table shows 970,000 or so clones, with 15% to 20% occurring only once. The sample was naive CD4+ T cells from blood. The receptor source for this set is a woman under 30 in good health.

The chain recombines TRBV2 with TRBJ2-5; 10 bases line up with TRBD2. V trimming: 6 bases; J trimming: 6 bases; junction bases outside the gene matches: 10. The CDR3 runs to 15 residues. Germline lookup yields CDR1 SNHLY and CDR2 FYNNEI. The chain's CDR3 is CASRERPSGRQTQYF. The DNA for the CDR3 is TGTGCCAGCAGGGAACGGCCTAGCGGGAGACAGACCCAGTACTTC.

The chain recombines TRBV5-1 with TRBJ2-2; D uncertain. Per germline, CDR1 SGHRS and CDR2 YFSETQ. V lost 0 bases to trimming and J lost 6 bases, with 9 bases between them. The CDR3 is 14 amino acids. The CDR3 loop reads CASSLEGVPGELFF. The CDR3 coding sequence is TGCGCCAGCAGCTTGGAGGGCGTCCCCGGGGAGCTGTTTTTT. The full variable domain, its missing parts supplied by reference TRBV5-1 and TRBJ2-2, is KAGVTQTPRYLIKTRGQQVTLSCSPISGHRSVSWYQQTPGQGLQFLFEYFSETQRNKGNFPGRFSGRQFSNSRSEMNVSTLELGDSALYLCASSLEGVPGELFFGEGSRLTVL.

The gene calls are TRBV15 and TRBJ1-2; 7 nucleotides match TRBD1. This CDR3 is built from 14 residues. V lost 5 bases and J lost 3; bases outside the gene matches: 6. Germline V gives CDR1 LNHNV, CDR2 YYDKDF (reference sequence). The CDR3 sequence is CATSRIDRDYGYTF. The CDR3 DNA reads as TGTGCCACCAGCCGAATTGACAGGGACTATGGCTACACCTTC.

This clone was seen a few times. The germline gene is not matched at one end of the junction; a read error may be the cause. The CDR3 region has the DNA TGCACTTTGGGGGCTCCCTATGGCTACACCTTC. It is translated as CTLGAPYGYTF. V is TRBV6-1 and J is TRBJ1-2; D possibly corresponds to TRBD1 (6 bases). CDR1 and CDR2 from the germline V gene are MNHNS and SASEGT. This CDR3 has 11 residues.

The J gene is TRBJ2-3, the V gene TRBV28, with 8 bases fitting TRBD2. The CDR3 spans 15 residues. Germline lookup yields CDR1 MDHEN and CDR2 SYDVKM. With V trimmed by 6 bases and J by 1 base, 6 bases remained unmatched. The CDR3 coding sequence is TGTGCCAGCAGCCGAGCGGGAGCTCGCACAGATACGCAGTATTTT. It encodes CASSRAGARTDTQYF.

This clone was observed a handful of times. The V and J genes are TRBV7-9 and TRBJ1-2; tentatively, D is TRBD1 (5 bases). V was pared by 1 base and J by 7 bases, with 13 bases between. The CDR3 is made up of 14 amino acids. The germline V gene encodes CDR1 SEHNR and CDR2 FQNEAQ (reference sequence). As DNA, the CDR3 is TGTGCCAGCAGCTTAGAAGCCAGGGTCTTTGGCTACACCTTC. Translating it yields CASSLEARVFGYTF.

The chain combines TRBV21-1 with TRBJ2-7. TRBV21-1 is described as a pseudogene. The CDR3 is 12 amino acids. CDR3 bases: TGTGCCAGCGGCGGCAGGCGCTACGAGCAGTACTTC. Translation: CASGGRRYEQYF.

The rearrangement uses TRBV28 and TRBJ1-5; D may be TRBD1 (5 bases). Germline V gives CDR1 MDHEN, CDR2 SYDVKM. The V end lost 3 bases, the J end lost 5 bases, and 17 bases lay between the germline ends. This CDR3 is 16 amino acids long. The CDR3 loop is CASSFGGKAFDQPQHF. In DNA form, the CDR3 reads TGTGCCAGCAGTTTTGGGGGGAAGGCTTTTGATCAGCCCCAGCATTTT.

This clone was seen more than once but under ten times. Compared with germline, one end of the junction differs, possibly owing to a read error. The V and J genes are TRBV2 and TRBJ1-2; D is perhaps TRBD1 (5 bases). The CDR3 covers 15 residues. Germline CDR1 is SNHLY and CDR2 is FYNNEI. The CDR3 spells CASSDPGREYGYTAF. CDR3 bases: TGTGCCAGCAGTGATCCGGGCAGGGAGTACGGCTACACCGCCTTC.

The V and J genes are TRBV5-6 and TRBJ2-3; D unresolved. The CDR3 totals 12 residues. Germline loops: CDR1 SGHDT, CDR2 YYEEEE. V lost 1 base and J 4 bases, leaving 4 bases between the germline ends. For the CDR3, the DNA is TGTGCCAGCAGCTTGCTGTCAGATACGCAGTATTTT. Its translation: CASSLLSDTQYF. The entire variable domain, with the rest obtained from reference TRBV5-6 and TRBJ2-3, is as follows: DAGVTQSPTHLIKTRGQQVTLRCSPKSGHDTVSWYQQALGQGPQFIFQYYEEEERQRGNFPDRFSGHQFPNYSSELNVNALLLGDSALYLCASSLLSDTQYFGPGTRLTVL.

The chain recombines TRBV13 with TRBJ2-7; 14 nucleotides match TRBD2. The CDR3 is 14 amino acids. The ends lost 6 bases at V and 4 bases at J; junction bases unmatched: 2. Per the germline V gene, CDR1 is PRHDT and CDR2 is FYEKMQ (reference sequence). CDR3 in DNA: TGTGCCAGCAGGTGGACTAGCGGGGGGTACGAGCAGTACTTC. Amino acids: CASRWTSGGYEQYF.

The chain has TRBV19 and TRBJ2-3; 7 bases are shared with TRBD2. Germline-derived CDR1 and CDR2 are LNHDA and SQIVND (reference sequence). Germline trimming cut 5 bases from V and 0 bases from J; bases unmatched to any gene: 5. CDR3 size: 15 residues. CDR3 sequence reads: CASSPGLPSTDTQYF. In DNA form, the CDR3 reads TGTGCCAGTAGTCCGGGACTACCTAGCACAGATACGCAGTATTTT.

This sequence joins TRBV23-1 and TRBJ2-2; D assignment may be TRBD1 or TRBD2 (6 bases each). TRBV23-1 is an open reading frame, and its role is uncertain. Trimming took 3 bases from V and 7 from J, leaving 21 bases between them. CDR3 size: 17 residues. DNA of the CDR3: TGCGCCAGCAGTCAGTCAGGGGCCCCGCGGGGTGGCGGGGAGCTGTTTTTT. Translated, it gives CASSQSGAPRGGGELFF.

This clone was seen only a few times. Additional DNA sequences in this sample encode the identical CDR3. The rearrangement uses TRBV18 and TRBJ1-4; 8 positions match TRBD1. Per the germline V gene, CDR1 is KGHSH and CDR2 is LQKENI. V lost 3 bases and J lost 6; bases outside the gene matches: 3. The CDR3 is 14 amino acids. The DNA for the CDR3 is TGTGCCAGCTCACCCGGACAGGGCGATGAAAAACTGTTTTTT. Translated, it gives CASSPGQGDEKLFF.

This clone was observed a few times. The CDR3 reads CASKGNNIPYEQYF. CDR3 bases: TGTGCCAGCAAGGGGAATAATATCCCCTACGAGCAGTACTTC. V and J are TRBV27 and TRBJ2-7, with TRBD1 as a possible D gene (5 bases). The CDR3 has 14 residues. V was shortened by 7 bases and J by 2 bases, with 15 bases between the two germline ends. The germline gives CDR1 MNHEY, CDR2 SMNVEV (reference sequence).

This chain joins TRBV6-4 and TRBJ2-5; TRBD2 agrees at 12 bases. The CDR3 contains 14 residues. The germline V gene encodes CDR1 MRHNA and CDR2 SNTAGT. The ends lost 9 bases at V and 5 bases at J; junction bases unmatched: 7. CDR3 residues: CARQTSGRLETQYF. The CDR3 region has the DNA TGTGCCAGACAGACTAGCGGGAGATTGGAGACCCAGTACTTC.

The chain has TRBV11-2 and TRBJ2-7, with 10 bases fitting TRBD1. V lost 6 bases and J lost 7; bases outside the gene matches: 21. The CDR3 length is 18 residues. Looked up from germline, CDR1 is SGHAT and CDR2 is FQNNGV. The CDR3 region is CASRGWGNSRDRGEEQYF. CDR3 nucleotide sequence: TGTGCCAGCAGGGGTTGGGGTAACTCAAGGGACAGGGGTGAAGAGCAGTACTTC.

This clone was counted a few times. The CDR3 is CASSLTWTYEQYF. The CDR3 DNA reads as TGCGCCAGCAGCTTGACATGGACCTACGAGCAGTACTTC. The gene calls are TRBV5-1 and TRBJ2-7; D is uncertain. The CDR3 runs to 13 residues. The V and J ends lost 1 base and 2 bases respectively, with 7 bases between them. The germline gives CDR1 SGHRS, CDR2 YFSETQ.

The chain carries TRBV20-1 and TRBJ2-5; D is uncertain. V lost 6 bases to trimming and J lost 7 bases, with 12 bases between them. The CDR3 extends over 11 amino acids. In germline, CDR1 is DFQATT, CDR2 SNEGSKA (reference sequence). The CDR3, as DNA: TGCAGTGCGAGTAGGGTCGGGACCCAGTACTTC. Its protein product is CSASRVGTQYF.

The chain employs TRBV7-2 and TRBJ1-1; D is undetermined. Trimming removed 1 base at V and 4 bases at J, with 13 bases between. Germline V gene data show CDR1 as SGHTA and CDR2 as FQGNSA. The CDR3 covers 15 residues. The CDR3 protein is CASSLVGSGVTEAFF. The DNA for the CDR3 is TGTGCCAGCAGCTTAGTTGGTTCAGGAGTCACTGAAGCTTTCTTT.

The genes are TRBV7-9 and TRBJ2-2; D call uncertain. CDR3 length: 14 residues. CDR1 is SEHNR, CDR2 FQNEAQ, per germline (reference sequence). V gave up 1 base and J gave up 0 bases, with 3 bases separating them. Here the CDR3 reads CASSLEANTGELFF. The DNA of the CDR3 is TGTGCCAGCAGCTTAGAGGCGAACACCGGGGAGCTGTTTTTT.

This clone was observed a few times. The V call is TRBV10-3, the J call TRBJ2-3; 10 bases are a match to TRBD2. Germline V lookup: CDR1 ENHRY, CDR2 SYGVKD. The trim removed 4 bases at V and 5 bases at J, leaving 6 bases unmatched. The CDR3 loop spans 15 amino acids. CDR3 nucleotide sequence: TGTGCCATCAGTGCTCTAGCGGGAGTGAGAGATACGCAGTATTTT. Translating it yields CAISALAGVRDTQYF.

In its sample, this clone was seen a few times. The J gene is TRBJ2-5, the V gene TRBV6-5; 8 nucleotides line up with TRBD2. CDR1 is MNHEY, CDR2 SVGAGI, per germline. The length of the CDR3 is 13 residues. The J segment lost 4 bases and the V segment lost 11 bases, leaving 9 bases of the junction unmatched. DNA of the CDR3: TGTGCCTCTGGAGCGGGAGTAGGAGAGACCCAGTACTTC. It encodes CASGAGVGETQYF.

The table lists this clone with a few counts. V usage is TRBV5-4 and J usage is TRBJ1-4; 7 nucleotides line up with TRBD1. Trimming cost V 4 bases and J 4 bases; bases outside gene matches: 10. From germline, CDR1 is SGHNT and CDR2 YYREEE (reference sequence). This CDR3 region has 16 residues. Here the CDR3 reads CASSVANRGINEKLFF. CDR3 in DNA: TGTGCCAGCAGCGTTGCGAACAGGGGAATTAATGAAAAACTGTTTTTT.

As regards this clone: This CDR3 is also generated by other DNA sequences in the sample. The V and J genes are TRBV18 and TRBJ2-7, with 14 bases lining up with TRBD2. The CDR3 has 15 residues. The J segment lost 5 bases and the V segment lost 6 bases, leaving 6 bases of the junction unmatched. Germline-derived CDR1 and CDR2 are KGHSH and LQKENI. The CDR3 spells CASSPGLAGDNEQYF. The DNA of the CDR3 is TGTGCCAGCTCCCCGGGACTAGCGGGAGATAACGAGCAGTACTTC.

This clone was seen a few times. The V and J genes are TRBV9 and TRBJ2-7; a weak D match, TRBD1 (5 bases). This CDR3 is built from 14 residues. V gave up 4 bases and J gave up 4 bases, with 15 bases separating them. Germline V gene sequence: CDR1 SGDLS, CDR2 YYNGEE. DNA of the CDR3: TGTGCCAGCAGCAGTGGCAGGGCGTCGTACGAGCAGTACTTC. Protein: CASSSGRASYEQYF.

The sample holds a few counts of this clone. The rearrangement joins TRBV15 to TRBJ2-1, with 9 bases lining up with TRBD2. Germline V CDR1 and CDR2: LNHNV, YYDKDF (reference sequence). V was pared by 8 bases and J by 7 bases, with 15 bases of the junction left unmatched. The CDR3 spans 16 residues. Here the CDR3 reads CATQRIAGVRGNEQFF. The DNA of the CDR3 is TGTGCCACCCAAAGAATAGCGGGAGTAAGAGGGAATGAGCAGTTCTTC.